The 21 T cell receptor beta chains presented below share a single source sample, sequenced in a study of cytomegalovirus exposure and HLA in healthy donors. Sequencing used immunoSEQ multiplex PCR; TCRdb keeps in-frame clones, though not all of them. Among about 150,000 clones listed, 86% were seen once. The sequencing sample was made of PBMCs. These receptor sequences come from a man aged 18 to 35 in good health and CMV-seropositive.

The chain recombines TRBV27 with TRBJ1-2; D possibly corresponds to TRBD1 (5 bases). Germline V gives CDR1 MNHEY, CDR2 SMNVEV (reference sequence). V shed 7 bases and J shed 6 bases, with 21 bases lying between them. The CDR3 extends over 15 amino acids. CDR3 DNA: TGTGCCAGCACCTCCGCGGGGGACGGTTTTCATGGCTACACCTTC. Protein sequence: CASTSAGDGFHGYTF.

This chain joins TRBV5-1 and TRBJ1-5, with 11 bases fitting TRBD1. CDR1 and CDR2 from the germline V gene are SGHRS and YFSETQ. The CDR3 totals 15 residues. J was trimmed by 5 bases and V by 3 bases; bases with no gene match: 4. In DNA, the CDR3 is TGCGCCAGCAGCTCAGGGACAGGGGGGTATCAGCCCCAGCATTTT. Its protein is CASSSGTGGYQPQHF.

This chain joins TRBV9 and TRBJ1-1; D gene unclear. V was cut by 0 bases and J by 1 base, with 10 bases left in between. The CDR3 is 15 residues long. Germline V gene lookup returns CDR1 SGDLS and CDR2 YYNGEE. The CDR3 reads CASSVDWAGNTEAFF. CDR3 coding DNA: TGTGCCAGCAGCGTAGATTGGGCGGGGAACACTGAAGCTTTCTTT.

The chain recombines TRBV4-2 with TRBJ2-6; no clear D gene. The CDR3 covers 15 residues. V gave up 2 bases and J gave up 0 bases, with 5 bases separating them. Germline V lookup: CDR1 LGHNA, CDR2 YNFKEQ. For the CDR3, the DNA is TGTGCCAGCAGCCAATCCGGCTCTGGGGCCAACGTCCTGACTTTC. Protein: CASSQSGSGANVLTF.

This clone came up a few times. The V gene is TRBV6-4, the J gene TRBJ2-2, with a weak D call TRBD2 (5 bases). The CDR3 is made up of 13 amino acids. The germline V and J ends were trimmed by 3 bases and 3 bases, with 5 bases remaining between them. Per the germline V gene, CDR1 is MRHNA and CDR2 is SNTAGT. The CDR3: CASSERDTGELFF. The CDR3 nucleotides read TGTGCCAGCAGTGAGCGGGACACCGGGGAGCTGTTTTTT.

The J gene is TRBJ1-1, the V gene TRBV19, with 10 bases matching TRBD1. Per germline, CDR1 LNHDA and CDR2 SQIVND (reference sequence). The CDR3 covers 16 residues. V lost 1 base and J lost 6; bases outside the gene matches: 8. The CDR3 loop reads CASSIGDRGLGAEAFF. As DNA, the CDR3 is TGTGCCAGTAGTATAGGGGACAGGGGCCTAGGGGCTGAAGCTTTCTTT.

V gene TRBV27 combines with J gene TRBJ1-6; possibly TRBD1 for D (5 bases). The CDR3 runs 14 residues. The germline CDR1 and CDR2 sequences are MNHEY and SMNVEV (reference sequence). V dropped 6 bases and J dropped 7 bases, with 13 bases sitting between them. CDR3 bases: TGTGCCAGCAGCGCGGGACGGGGCAATTCACCCCTCCACTTT. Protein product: CASSAGRGNSPLHF.

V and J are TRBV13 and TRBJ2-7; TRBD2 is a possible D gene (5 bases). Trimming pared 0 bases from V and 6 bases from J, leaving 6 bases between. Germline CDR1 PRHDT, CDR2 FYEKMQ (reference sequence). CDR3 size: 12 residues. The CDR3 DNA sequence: TGTGCCAGCAGCTTAGGGGAGGCCGAGCAGTACTTC. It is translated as CASSLGEAEQYF.

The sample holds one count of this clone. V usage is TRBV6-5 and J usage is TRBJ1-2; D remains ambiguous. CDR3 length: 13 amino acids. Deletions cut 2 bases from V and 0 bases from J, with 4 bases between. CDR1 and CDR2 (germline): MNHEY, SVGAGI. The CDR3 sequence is CASSYRANYGYTF. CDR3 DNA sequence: TGTGCCAGCAGTTACCGGGCTAACTATGGCTACACCTTC.

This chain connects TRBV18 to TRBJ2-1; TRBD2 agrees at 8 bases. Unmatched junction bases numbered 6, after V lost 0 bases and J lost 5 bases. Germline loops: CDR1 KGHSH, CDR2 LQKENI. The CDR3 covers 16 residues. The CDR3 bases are TGTGCCAGCTCACCACCGGGACTAGTGAGCCACAATGAGCAGTTCTTC. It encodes CASSPPGLVSHNEQFF.

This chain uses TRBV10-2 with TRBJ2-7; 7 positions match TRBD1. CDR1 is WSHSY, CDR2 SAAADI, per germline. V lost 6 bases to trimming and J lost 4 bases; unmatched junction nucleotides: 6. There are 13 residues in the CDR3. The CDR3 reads CASRGQTTYEQYF. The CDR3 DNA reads TGCGCCAGCAGGGGACAGACAACGTACGAGCAGTACTTC.

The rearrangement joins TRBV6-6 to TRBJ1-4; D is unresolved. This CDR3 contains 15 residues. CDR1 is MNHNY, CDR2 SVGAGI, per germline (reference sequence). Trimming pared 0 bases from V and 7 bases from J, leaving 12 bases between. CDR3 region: CASSYSRNLGEKLFF. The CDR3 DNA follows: TGTGCCAGCAGTTACTCGCGGAACCTAGGTGAAAAACTGTTTTTT.

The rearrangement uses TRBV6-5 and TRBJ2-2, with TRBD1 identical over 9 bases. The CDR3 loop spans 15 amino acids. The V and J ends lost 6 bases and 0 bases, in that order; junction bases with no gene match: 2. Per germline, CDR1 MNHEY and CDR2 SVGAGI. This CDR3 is CASRRQGANTGELFF. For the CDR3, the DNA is TGTGCCAGCAGGCGACAGGGGGCGAACACCGGGGAGCTGTTTTTT.

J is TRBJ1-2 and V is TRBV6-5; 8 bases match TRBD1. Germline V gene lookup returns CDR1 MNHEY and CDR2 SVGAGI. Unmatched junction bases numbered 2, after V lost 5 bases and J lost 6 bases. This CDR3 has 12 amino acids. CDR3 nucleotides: TGTGCCAGCAGTGAACAGGGGGATGGCTACACCTTC. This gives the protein CASSEQGDGYTF.

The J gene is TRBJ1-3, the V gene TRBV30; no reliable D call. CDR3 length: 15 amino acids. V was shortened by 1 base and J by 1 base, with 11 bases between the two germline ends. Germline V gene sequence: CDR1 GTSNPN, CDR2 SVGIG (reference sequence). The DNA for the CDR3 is TGTGCCTGGAGTGAGTTCATACGGTCTGGAAACACCATATATTTT. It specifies CAWSEFIRSGNTIYF.

In DNA, the CDR3 is TGTGCCAGCAGTTCCTACTATACCGGGACAGGGCTTACCGTTGCAACTAATGAAAAACTGTTTTTT. Protein: CASSSYYTGTGLTVATNEKLFF. The chain links TRBV27 to TRBJ1-4; TRBD1 agrees at 9 bases. V lost 4 bases to trimming and J lost 0 bases; unmatched junction nucleotides: 21. Germline V lookup: CDR1 MNHEY, CDR2 SMNVEV (reference sequence). The CDR3 has 22 residues.

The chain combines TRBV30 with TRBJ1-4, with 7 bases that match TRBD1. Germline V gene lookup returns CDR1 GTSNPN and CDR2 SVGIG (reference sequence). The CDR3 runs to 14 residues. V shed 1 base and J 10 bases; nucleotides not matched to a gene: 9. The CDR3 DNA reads TGTGCCTGGAGTGCGGAGAGGGGGCATGGAAAACTGTTTTTT. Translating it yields CAWSAERGHGKLFF.

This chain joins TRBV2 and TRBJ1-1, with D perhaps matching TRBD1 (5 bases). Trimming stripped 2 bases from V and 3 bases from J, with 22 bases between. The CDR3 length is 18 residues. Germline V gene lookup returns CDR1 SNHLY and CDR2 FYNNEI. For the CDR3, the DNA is TGTGCCAGCAGTGAACTAAGGGTGGGGGGGAGTGAGGACACTGAAGCTTTCTTT. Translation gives CASSELRVGGSEDTEAFF.

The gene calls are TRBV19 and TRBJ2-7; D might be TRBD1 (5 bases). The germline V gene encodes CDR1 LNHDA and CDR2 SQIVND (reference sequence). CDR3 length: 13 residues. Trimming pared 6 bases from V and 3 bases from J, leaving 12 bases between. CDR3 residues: CASSGVGHYEQYF. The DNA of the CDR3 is TGTGCCAGTAGCGGTGTGGGGCACTACGAGCAGTACTTC. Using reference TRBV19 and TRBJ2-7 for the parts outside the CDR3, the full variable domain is DGGITQSPKYLFRKEGQNVTLSCEQNLNHDAMYWYRQDPGQGLRLIYYSQIVNDFQKGDIAEGYSVSREKKESFPLTVTSAQKNPTAFYLCASSGVGHYEQYFGPGTRLTVT.

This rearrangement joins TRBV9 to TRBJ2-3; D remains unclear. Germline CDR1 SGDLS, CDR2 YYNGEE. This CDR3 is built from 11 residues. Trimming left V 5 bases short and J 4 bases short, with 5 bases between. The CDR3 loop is CASSRADTQYF. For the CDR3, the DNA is TGTGCCAGCAGTCGGGCAGATACGCAGTATTTT.

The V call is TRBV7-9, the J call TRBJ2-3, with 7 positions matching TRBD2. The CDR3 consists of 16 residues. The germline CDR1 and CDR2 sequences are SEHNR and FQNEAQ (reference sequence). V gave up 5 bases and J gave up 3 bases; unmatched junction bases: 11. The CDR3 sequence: CASSPYLGGLTDTQYF. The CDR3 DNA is TGTGCCAGCAGCCCATACCTGGGGGGGTTAACAGATACGCAGTATTTT.